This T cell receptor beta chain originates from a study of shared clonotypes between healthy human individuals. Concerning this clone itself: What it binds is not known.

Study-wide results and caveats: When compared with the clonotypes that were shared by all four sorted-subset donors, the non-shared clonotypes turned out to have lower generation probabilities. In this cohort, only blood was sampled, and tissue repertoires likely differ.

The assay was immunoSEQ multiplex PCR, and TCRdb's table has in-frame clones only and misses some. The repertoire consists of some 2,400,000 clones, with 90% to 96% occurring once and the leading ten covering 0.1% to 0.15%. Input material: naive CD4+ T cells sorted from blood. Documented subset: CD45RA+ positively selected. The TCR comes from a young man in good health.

CDR3 protein: CASSIAAGQSRANVLTF. In DNA, the CDR3 is TGTGCCAGCAGTATCGCGGCTGGACAAAGTCGGGCCAACGTCCTGACTTTC. This chain joins TRBV25-1 and TRBJ2-6, with D perhaps TRBD1 (5 bases). V lost 5 bases and J 5 bases, leaving 19 bases between the germline ends. Germline V CDR1 and CDR2: MGHDK, SYGVNS. CDR3 length equals 17 residues.